This is a list of T cell receptor beta chains from one sample in a study of blood T cell repertoires in COVID-19. The method was immunoSEQ multiplex PCR; TCRdb's version includes in-frame clones alone and lacks a portion of them. The table includes 95,000 to 150,000 clones, roughly 85% detected once. What was sequenced was peripheral blood. These receptor sequences come from a human donor in a cohort sampled during active COVID-19. Both conserved end residues are part of each CDR3.

>TRBV28|TRBJ1-5
CASSPDRVGQPQHF
>TRBV27|TRBJ1-1
CASSYIYSGNTEAFF
>TRBV10-3|TRBJ1-5
CAISLTGAENQPQHF
>TRBV5-1|TRBJ2-7
CASSLNRDYEQYF
>TRBV28|TRBJ2-3
CASSLEHPSTDTQYF
>TRBV15|TRBJ1-2
CATSLEIRAYGYTF
>TRBV4-1|TRBJ1-5
CASSQVVGQGNQPQHF
>TRBV19|TRBJ1-5
CASSRGDRGLYQPQHF
>TRBV18|TRBJ2-2
CASSPLQGANTGELFF
>TRBV19|TRBJ2-3
CASSMGPGSSTDTQYF